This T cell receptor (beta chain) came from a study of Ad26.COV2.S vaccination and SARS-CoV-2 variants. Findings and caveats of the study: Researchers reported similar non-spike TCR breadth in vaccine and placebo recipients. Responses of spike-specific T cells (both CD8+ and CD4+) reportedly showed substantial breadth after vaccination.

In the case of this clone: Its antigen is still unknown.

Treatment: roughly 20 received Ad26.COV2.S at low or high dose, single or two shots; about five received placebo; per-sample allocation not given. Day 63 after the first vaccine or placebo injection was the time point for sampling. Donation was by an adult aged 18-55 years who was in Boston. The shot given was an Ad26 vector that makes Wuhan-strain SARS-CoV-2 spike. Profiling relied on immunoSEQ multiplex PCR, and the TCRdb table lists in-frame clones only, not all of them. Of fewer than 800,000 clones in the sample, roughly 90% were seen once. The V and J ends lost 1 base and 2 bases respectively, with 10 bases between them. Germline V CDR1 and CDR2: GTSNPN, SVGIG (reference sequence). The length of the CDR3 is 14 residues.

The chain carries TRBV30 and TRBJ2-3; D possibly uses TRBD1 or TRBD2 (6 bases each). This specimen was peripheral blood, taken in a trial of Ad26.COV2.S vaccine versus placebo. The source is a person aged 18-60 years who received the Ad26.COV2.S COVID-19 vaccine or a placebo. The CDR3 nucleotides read TGTGCCTGGAGTGCCGGGGGCCTCACAGATACGCAGTATTTT. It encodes CAWSAGGLTDTQYF.